This is a list of T cell receptor beta chains from one sample in a study of cytomegalovirus exposure and HLA in healthy donors. Libraries were prepared by immunoSEQ multiplex PCR; TCRdb keeps only in-frame clonotypes and omits some of them. Its clone listing holds around 52,000 clones. The source material was PBMCs. These TCRs come from a woman aged 45-59 years in good health and CMV-seropositive. CDR3s include the opening cysteine and the closing phenylalanine or tryptophan. The D gene is left open where the match is weak.

d_gene,v_gene,j_gene,CDR3nt,CDR3aa
-,TRBV11-2,TRBJ1-1,TGTGCCAGCAGCAACAGGGATATAGAAGCTTTCTTT,CASSNRDIEAFF
-,TRBV27,TRBJ2-3,TGTGCCAGCAGTTCCCCCGGACGGGAAGATACGCAGTATTTT,CASSSPGREDTQYF
-,TRBV7-9,TRBJ2-5,TGTGCCAGCAGCTCCACAGAACGTTCGGAGACCCAGTACTTC,CASSSTERSETQYF
-,TRBV29-1,TRBJ1-1,TGCAGCGTTCGACAGTTTGTGAACACTGAAGCTTTCTTT,CSVRQFVNTEAFF
-,TRBV28,TRBJ2-2,TGTGCCAGCAGTTTCCGGAACACCGGGGAGCTGTTTTTT,CASSFRNTGELFF
-,TRBV18,TRBJ2-7,TGTGCCAGCTCACCATCCGTCTACTACGAGCAGTACTTC,CASSPSVYYEQYF
-,TRBV5-1,TRBJ2-3,TGCGCCAGCAGTATTGAGGGGACTCGTAACACAGATACGCAGTATTTT,CASSIEGTRNTDTQYF
-,TRBV5-5,TRBJ1-5,TGTGCCAGCAGCTTACGACAGGTTAATCAGCCCCAGCATTTT,CASSLRQVNQPQHF
-,TRBV28,TRBJ1-2,TGTGCCAGCAGTTCCCCGGACAGAGGGAAAGGCTACACCTTC,CASSSPDRGKGYTF
-,TRBV7-9,TRBJ1-2,TGTGCCAGCAGCTTATTAGGAGGTATCTATGGCTACACCTTC,CASSLLGGIYGYTF